The 9 T cell receptor beta chains below all came from one sample that was sequenced in a study of blood T cell repertoires in COVID-19. Repertoires were generated with immunoSEQ multiplex PCR, while TCRdb's copy carries only in-frame clones and drops some. The sample lists about 190,000 clones, 88% occurring once. What was sequenced was peripheral blood. These receptors all come from a woman between 35 and 50 years old who had recovered from COVID-19.

This clone was observed a handful of times. V is TRBV21-1 and J is TRBJ2-7; the table gives TRBD2 as D, unverified against the DNA. TRBV21-1 is a listed pseudogene. The CDR3 consists of 14 residues. The CDR3 protein is CASSKTESSYEQYF. The CDR3 nucleotides are TGTGCCAGCAGCAAGACGGAGTCCTCCTACGAGCAGTACTTC.

V is TRBV6-5 and J is TRBJ1-2; D is unclear. The CDR3 sequence is 14 residues long. Trimming left V 2 bases short and J 3 bases short, with 10 bases between. Germline V gives CDR1 MNHEY, CDR2 SVGAGI. Here the CDR3 reads CASSYDFQDYGYTF. In DNA form, the CDR3 reads TGTGCCAGCAGTTACGATTTCCAGGACTATGGCTACACCTTC.

This chain joins TRBV11-2 and TRBJ2-7, with TRBD1 matching over 10 bases. The CDR3 totals 16 residues. The germline CDR1 and CDR2 sequences are SGHAT and FQNNGV. The ends lost 3 bases at V and 3 bases at J; junction bases unmatched: 8. The CDR3, as DNA: TGTGCCAGCAGCTTCAATGACGACAGGGGGCACTACGAGCAGTACTTC. Translation: CASSFNDDRGHYEQYF.

This clone was detected only once. This chain joins TRBV29-1 and TRBJ2-6; unclear D gene. Trimming removed 7 bases from V and 4 bases from J, with 5 bases in between. This CDR3 has 11 amino acids. Germline lookup yields CDR1 SQVTM and CDR2 ANQGSEA. In DNA form, the CDR3 reads TGCAGCGCCGAGGGGGCCAACGTCCTGACTTTC. It translates to CSAEGANVLTF.

This clone was observed a single time. This chain uses TRBV9 with TRBJ2-1; 9 nucleotides align to TRBD2. The CDR3 is 16 residues long. Trimming cost V 2 bases and J 8 bases; bases outside gene matches: 11. CDR1 and CDR2 (germline): SGDLS, YYNGEE. DNA of the CDR3: TGTGCCAGCAGCGTTTCTAGCGGGGTGGAGACGTATGAGCAGTTCTTC. It specifies CASSVSSGVETYEQFF.

This chain joins TRBV7-9 and TRBJ2-7; TRBD1 matches at 8 bases. CDR1 is SEHNR and CDR2 is FQNEAQ in the germline V gene (reference sequence). The CDR3 extends over 15 amino acids. V trimming: 5 bases; J trimming: 2 bases; junction bases outside the gene matches: 8. CDR3 loop: CASSQETGDTYEQYF. The CDR3 DNA reads TGTGCCAGCAGCCAGGAGACAGGGGATACCTACGAGCAGTACTTC.

This clone came up once. V gene TRBV25-1 combines with J gene TRBJ2-5; a possible D gene is TRBD1 (5 bases). V lost 2 bases to trimming and J lost 4 bases, with 14 bases between them. The CDR3 extends over 15 amino acids. Germline V lookup: CDR1 MGHDK, CDR2 SYGVNS. This chain's CDR3 is CASSEALGPRETQYF. In DNA, the CDR3 is TGTGCCAGCAGTGAAGCACTGGGGCCGCGAGAGACCCAGTACTTC.

The chain joins TRBV30 to TRBJ2-1; 12 bases map to TRBD2. After removal of 0 bases from V and 5 bases from J, the junction contained 11 bases not matched to a gene. Germline assignment: CDR1 GTSNPN and CDR2 SVGIG (reference sequence). The CDR3 runs 18 residues. The CDR3 coding sequence is TGTGCCTGGAGTGTACGGCTAGCGGGAGGGCCGGGGAACAATGAGCAGTTCTTC. Translated, it gives CAWSVRLAGGPGNNEQFF.

The chain is built from TRBV6-5 and TRBJ1-1, with D tentatively TRBD1 (5 bases). CDR1 is MNHEY and CDR2 is SVGAGI in the germline V gene. Trimming shortened V by 6 bases and J by 5 bases, and 7 bases separated the two germline ends. This CDR3 region has 11 residues. Written as DNA, the CDR3 is TGTGCCAGCAGCCCAGGGACTGAAGCTTTCTTT. Amino acid sequence: CASSPGTEAFF.